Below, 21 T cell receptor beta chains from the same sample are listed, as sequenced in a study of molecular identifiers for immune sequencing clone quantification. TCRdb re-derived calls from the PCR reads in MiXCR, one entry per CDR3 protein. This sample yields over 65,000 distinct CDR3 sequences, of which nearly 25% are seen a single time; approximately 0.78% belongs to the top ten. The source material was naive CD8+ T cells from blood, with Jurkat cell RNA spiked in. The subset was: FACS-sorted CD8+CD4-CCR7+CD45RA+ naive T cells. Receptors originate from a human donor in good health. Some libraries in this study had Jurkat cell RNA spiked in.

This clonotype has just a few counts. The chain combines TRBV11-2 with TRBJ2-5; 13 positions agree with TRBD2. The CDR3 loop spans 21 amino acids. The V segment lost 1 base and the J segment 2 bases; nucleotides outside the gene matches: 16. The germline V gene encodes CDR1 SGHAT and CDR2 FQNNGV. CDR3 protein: CASSLGPRTSGSPPHQETQYF. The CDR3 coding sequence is TGTGCCAGCAGCTTAGGCCCCCGGACTAGCGGGAGTCCGCCCCATCAAGAGACCCAGTACTTC.

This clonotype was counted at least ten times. The CDR3 DNA reads as TGTGCTAGTGGTTTGCATTTGACAGGGGCATGGGGCACTGAAGCTTTCTTT. This encodes CASGLHLTGAWGTEAFF. V gene TRBV12-5 combines with J gene TRBJ1-1; 8 bases are shared with TRBD1. CDR1 is LGHNT, CDR2 FRNRAP, per germline. This CDR3 is built from 17 residues. The trim removed 2 bases at V and 4 bases at J, leaving 12 bases unmatched.

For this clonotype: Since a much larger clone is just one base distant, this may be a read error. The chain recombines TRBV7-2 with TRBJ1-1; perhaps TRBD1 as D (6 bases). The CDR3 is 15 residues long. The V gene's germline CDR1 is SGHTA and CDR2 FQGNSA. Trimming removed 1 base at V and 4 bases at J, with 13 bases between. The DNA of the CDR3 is TGTGCCAGCAGCTTAGGACTGACAGGTAGCACTGAAGCTTTCTTT. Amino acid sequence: CASSLGLTGSTEAFF.

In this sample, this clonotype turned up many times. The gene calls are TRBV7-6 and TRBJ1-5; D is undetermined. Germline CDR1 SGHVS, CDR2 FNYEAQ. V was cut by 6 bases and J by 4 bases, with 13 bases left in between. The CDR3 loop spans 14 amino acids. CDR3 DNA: TGTGCCAGCAGTCTCGGGCCTACTAATCAGCCCCAGCATTTT. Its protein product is CASSLGPTNQPQHF.

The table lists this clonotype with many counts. The CDR3 bases are TGCGCCAGCAGCACTGGGGAGGGCACAGATACGCAGTATTTT. Encoded protein: CASSTGEGTDTQYF. This chain connects TRBV10-2 to TRBJ2-3; a possible D gene is TRBD2 (6 bases). CDR1 is WSHSY, CDR2 SAAADI, per germline. V lost 6 bases to trimming and J lost 1 base, with 11 bases between them. The CDR3 is made up of 14 amino acids.

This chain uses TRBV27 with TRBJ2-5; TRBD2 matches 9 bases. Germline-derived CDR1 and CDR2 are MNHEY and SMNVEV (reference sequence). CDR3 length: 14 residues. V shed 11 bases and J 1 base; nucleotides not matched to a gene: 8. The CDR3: CAGRKLAGQETQYF. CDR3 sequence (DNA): TGTGCCGGACGAAAACTAGCGGGCCAAGAGACCCAGTACTTC.

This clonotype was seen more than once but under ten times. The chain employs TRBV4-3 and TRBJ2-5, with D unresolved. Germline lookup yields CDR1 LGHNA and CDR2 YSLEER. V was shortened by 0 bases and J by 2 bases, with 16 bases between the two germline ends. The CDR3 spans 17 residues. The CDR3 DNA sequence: TGCGCCAGCAGCCAAGATCGCCTCAGAGTCAGACAAGAGACCCAGTACTTC. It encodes CASSQDRLRVRQETQYF.

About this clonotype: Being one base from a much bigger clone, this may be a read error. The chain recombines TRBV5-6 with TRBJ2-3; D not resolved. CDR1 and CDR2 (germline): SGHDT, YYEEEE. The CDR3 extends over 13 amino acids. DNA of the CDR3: TGTGCCGGCAGCATGGGCAACACAGATACGCAGTATTTT. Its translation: CAGSMGNTDTQYF.

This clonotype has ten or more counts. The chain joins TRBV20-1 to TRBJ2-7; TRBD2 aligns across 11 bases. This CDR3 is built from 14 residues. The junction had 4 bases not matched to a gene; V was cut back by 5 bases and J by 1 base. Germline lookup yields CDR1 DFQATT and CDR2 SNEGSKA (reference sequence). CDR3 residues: CSASTSGMSYEQYF. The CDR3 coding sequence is TGCAGTGCTTCGACTAGCGGGATGTCCTACGAGCAGTACTTC.

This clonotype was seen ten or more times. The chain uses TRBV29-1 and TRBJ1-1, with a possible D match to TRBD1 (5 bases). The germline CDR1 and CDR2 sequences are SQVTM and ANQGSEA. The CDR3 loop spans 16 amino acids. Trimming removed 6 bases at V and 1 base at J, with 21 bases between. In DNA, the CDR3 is TGCAGCGTCGATACAGGCCGCCCACCAGCGAACACTGAAGCTTTCTTT. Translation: CSVDTGRPPANTEAFF.

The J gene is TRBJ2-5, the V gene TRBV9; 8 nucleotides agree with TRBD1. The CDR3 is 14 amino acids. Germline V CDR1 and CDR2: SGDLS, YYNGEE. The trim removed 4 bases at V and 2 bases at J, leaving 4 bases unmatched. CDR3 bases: TGTGCCAGCAGCCCGTGGGACAGGCAAGAGACCCAGTACTTC. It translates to CASSPWDRQETQYF.

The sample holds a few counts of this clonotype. The CDR3 sequence is CASSWAGGVLDYEQYF. CDR3 in DNA: TGTGCCAGCAGTTGGGCGGGAGGGGTATTAGACTACGAGCAGTACTTC. The chain links TRBV27 to TRBJ2-7, with 9 bases aligning to TRBD2. The J segment lost 3 bases and the V segment lost 4 bases, leaving 10 bases of the junction unmatched. The V gene's germline CDR1 is MNHEY and CDR2 SMNVEV (reference sequence). The CDR3 contains 16 residues.

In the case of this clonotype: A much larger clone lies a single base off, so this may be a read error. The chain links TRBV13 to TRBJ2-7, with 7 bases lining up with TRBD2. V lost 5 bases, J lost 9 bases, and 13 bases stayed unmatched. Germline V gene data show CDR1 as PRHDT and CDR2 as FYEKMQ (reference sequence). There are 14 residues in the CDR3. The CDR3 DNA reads TGTGCCAGCAGCCCCGGACTAGGCGGAATGGGGCAGTACTTC. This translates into CASSPGLGGMGQYF. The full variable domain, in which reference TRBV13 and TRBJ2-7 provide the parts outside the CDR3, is AAGVIQSPRHLIKEKRETATLKCYPIPRHDTVYWYQQGPGQDPQFLISFYEKMQSDKGSIPDRFSAQQFSDYHSELNMSSLELGDSALYFCASSPGLGGMGQYFGPGTRLTVT.

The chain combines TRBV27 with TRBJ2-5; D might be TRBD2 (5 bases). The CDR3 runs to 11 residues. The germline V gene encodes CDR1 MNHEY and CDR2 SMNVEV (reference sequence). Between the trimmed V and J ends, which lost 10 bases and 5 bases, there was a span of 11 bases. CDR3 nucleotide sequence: TGTGCCACCCGGACTTGGGAGACCCAGTACTTC. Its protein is CATRTWETQYF.

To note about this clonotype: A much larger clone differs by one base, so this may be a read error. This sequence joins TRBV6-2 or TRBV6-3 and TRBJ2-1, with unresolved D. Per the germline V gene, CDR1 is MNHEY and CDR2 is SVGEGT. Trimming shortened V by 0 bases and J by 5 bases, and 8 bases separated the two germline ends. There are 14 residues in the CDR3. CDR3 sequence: CASSYSNGHNEQFF. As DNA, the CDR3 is TGTGCCAGCAGTTACTCGAATGGGCACAATGAGCAGTTCTTC.

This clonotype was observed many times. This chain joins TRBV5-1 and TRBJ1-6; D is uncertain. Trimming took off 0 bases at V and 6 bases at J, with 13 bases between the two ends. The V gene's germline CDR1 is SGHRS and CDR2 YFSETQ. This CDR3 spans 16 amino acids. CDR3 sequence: CASSLAWERINSPLHF. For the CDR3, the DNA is TGCGCCAGCAGCTTGGCGTGGGAACGGATTAATTCACCCCTCCACTTT.

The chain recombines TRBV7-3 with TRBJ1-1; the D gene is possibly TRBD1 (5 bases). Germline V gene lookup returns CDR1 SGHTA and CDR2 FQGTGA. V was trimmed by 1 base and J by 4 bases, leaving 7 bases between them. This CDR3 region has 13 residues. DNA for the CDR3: TGTGCCAGCAGCTTAAATGGGGGCACTGAAGCTTTCTTT. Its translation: CASSLNGGTEAFF.

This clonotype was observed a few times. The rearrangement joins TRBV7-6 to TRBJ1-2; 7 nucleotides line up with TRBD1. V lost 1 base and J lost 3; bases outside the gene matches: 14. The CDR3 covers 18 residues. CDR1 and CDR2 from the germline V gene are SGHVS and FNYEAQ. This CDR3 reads CASSLGGTGTALYYGYTF. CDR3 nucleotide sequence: TGTGCCAGCAGCTTAGGGGGAACCGGGACAGCTCTTTACTATGGCTACACCTTC. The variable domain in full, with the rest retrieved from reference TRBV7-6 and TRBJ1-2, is GAGVSQSPRYKVTKRGQDVALRCDPISGHVSLYWYRQALGQGPEFLTYFNYEAQQDKSGLPNDRFSAERPEGSISTLTIQRTEQRDSAMYRCASSLGGTGTALYYGYTFGSGTRLTVV.

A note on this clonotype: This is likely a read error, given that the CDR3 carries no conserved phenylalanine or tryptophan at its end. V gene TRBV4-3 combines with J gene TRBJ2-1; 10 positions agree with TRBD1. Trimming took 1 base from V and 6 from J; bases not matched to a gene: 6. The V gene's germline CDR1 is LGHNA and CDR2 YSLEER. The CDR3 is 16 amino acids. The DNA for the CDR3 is TGCGCCAGCAGCCAAGCGAGACAGGGGGCCGCCAATGAGCAGTTCATC. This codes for CASSQARQGAANEQFI.

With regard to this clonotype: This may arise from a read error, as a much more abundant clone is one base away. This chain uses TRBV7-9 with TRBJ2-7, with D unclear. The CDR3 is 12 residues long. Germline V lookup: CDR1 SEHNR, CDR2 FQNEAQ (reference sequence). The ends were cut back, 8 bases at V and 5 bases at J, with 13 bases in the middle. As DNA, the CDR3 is TGTGCCAGCGGCCTAGGGCATGACGAGCAGTACTTC. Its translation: CASGLGHDEQYF.

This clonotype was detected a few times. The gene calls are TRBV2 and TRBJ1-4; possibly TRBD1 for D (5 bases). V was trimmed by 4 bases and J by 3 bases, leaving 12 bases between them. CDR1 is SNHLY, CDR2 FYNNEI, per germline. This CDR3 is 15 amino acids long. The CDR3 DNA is TGTGCCAGCAGTGGGGTGACAGCGGCTAATGAAAAACTGTTTTTT. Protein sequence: CASSGVTAANEKLFF.